This T cell receptor beta chain was observed in a study of early T cells in non-severe SARS-CoV-2 infection. Study information: The chains were unpaired, and the sequenced material was bulk RNA from unsorted whole blood.

This clonotype was picked up a small number of times. Per the germline V gene, CDR1 is MNHNY and CDR2 is SVGAGI (reference sequence). The V segment lost 4 bases and the J segment 6 bases; nucleotides outside the gene matches: 6. This CDR3 is 14 amino acids long. Attachment of unique molecular identifiers was made to individual cDNA molecules. TCRdb processed the 5' RACE reads anew with MiXCR; each CDR3 protein has one entry. Here the sample spans 56,000 or so distinct CDR3 sequences, about 10% being singletons. The origin of this receptor is an adult who was a healthcare worker with PCR-confirmed SARS-CoV-2 infection or an uninfected control (not recorded which). The V and J genes are TRBV6-6 and TRBJ1-5, with 7 positions matching TRBD1. Sequenced: whole blood. Here the CDR3 reads CASSSQGFSQPQHF. Written as DNA, the CDR3 is TGTGCCAGCAGTTCACAGGGGTTTAGTCAGCCCCAGCATTTT.